This TCR beta chain originates from a study of CD4 T cells in relation to SARS-CoV-2 and coronaviruses. Data came from immunoSEQ multiplex PCR; TCRdb stores just in-frame clones and leaves some out. Altogether tens of thousands of clones are present, around 72% being singletons, with the ten largest covering approximately 13%. This CDR3 contains 16 residues. The V gene's germline CDR1 is KGHSH and CDR2 LQKENI. V shed 5 bases and J 4 bases; nucleotides not matched to a gene: 8. A note on this clone: Antigen unknown.

The unexposed donors gave CD4+ T cells in about 2011-2018, prior to COVID-19. The cells were cultured for under 13 days before CD4+ T cells were isolated. V gene TRBV18 combines with J gene TRBJ1-2; 12 positions match TRBD1. The sample comprised CD4+ T cells from PBMCs, cultured in vitro. The clonotype comes from a human donor in good health. In DNA, the CDR3 is TGTGCCAGCTCAGCCGGGACAGGGGGCAGTGTCTATGGCTACACCTTC. Translation: CASSAGTGGSVYGYTF.